This T cell receptor beta chain was obtained from a study of blood T cell repertoires in COVID-19. The germline V gene encodes CDR1 SGDLS and CDR2 YYNGEE. The CDR3 spans 18 residues. V lost 0 bases to trimming and J lost 10 bases; unmatched junction nucleotides: 15. Original analysis: It was from reference gene primer amplification that nucleated cell counts were estimated. The data were produced by immunoSEQ multiplex PCR, yet TCRdb's version contains in-frame clones alone and is incomplete. V and J calls and clone size are copied from that table; D and trimming were computed from the DNA. Of 55,000 to 85,000 clones detected, 70% to 80% appear once; the ten largest clones hold roughly 29%.

The chain couples TRBV9 to TRBJ1-6; TRBD1 matches 8 bases. Sequencing was carried out using peripheral blood. The clonotype comes from a man in his sixties with active or convalescent COVID-19. CDR3: CASSVENLRDRGRSPLHF. The CDR3 DNA is TGTGCCAGCAGCGTAGAAAACCTAAGAGACAGGGGTCGATCACCCCTCCACTTT.